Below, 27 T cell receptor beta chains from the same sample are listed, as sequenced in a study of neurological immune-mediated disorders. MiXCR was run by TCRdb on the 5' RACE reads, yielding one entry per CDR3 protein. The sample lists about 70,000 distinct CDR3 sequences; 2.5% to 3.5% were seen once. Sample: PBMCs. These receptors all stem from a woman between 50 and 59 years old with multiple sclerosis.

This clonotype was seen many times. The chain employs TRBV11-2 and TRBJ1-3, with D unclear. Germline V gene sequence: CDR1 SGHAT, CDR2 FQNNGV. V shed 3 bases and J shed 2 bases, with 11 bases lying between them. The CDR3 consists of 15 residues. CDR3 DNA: TGTGCCAGCAGCTTGATGGTAACCGCTGGAAACACCATATATTTT. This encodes CASSLMVTAGNTIYF. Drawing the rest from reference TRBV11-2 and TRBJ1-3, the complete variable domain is EAGVAQSPRYKIIEKRQSVAFWCNPISGHATLYWYQQILGQGPKLLIQFQNNGVVDDSQLPKDRFSAERLKGVDSTLKIQPAKLEDSAVYLCASSLMVTAGNTIYFGEGSWLTVV.

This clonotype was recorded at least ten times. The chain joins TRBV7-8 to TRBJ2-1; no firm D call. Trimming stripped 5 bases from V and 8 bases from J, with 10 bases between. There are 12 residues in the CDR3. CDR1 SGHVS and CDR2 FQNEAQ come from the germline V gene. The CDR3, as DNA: TGTGCCAGCAGCCTACTGACCTATGAGCAGTTCTTC. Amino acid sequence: CASSLLTYEQFF. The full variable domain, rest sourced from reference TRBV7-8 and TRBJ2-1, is GAGVSQSPRYKVAKRGQDVALRCDPISGHVSLFWYQQALGQGPEFLTYFQNEAQLDKSGLPSDRFFAERPEGSVSTLKIQRTQQEDSAVYLCASSLLTYEQFFGPGTRLTVL.

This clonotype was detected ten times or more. The CDR3 DNA reads as TGTGCCAGCAGATCCGGGACACAAGGTGTCGTGGCTTTCTTT. It codes for CASRSGTQGVVAFF. The chain joins TRBV6-6 to TRBJ1-1; maybe TRBD1 (6 bases). The length of the CDR3 is 14 residues. Germline CDR1 MNHNY, CDR2 SVGAGI (reference sequence). V lost 6 bases to trimming and J lost 11 bases, with 22 bases between them.

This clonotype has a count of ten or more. CDR3 DNA sequence: TGCAGTGCCTTCTACTACAATGAGCAGTTCTTC. Protein: CSAFYYNEQFF. The chain recombines TRBV20-1 with TRBJ2-1; D unresolved. V was trimmed by 6 bases and J by 3 bases, leaving 6 bases between them. The CDR3 has 11 residues. In germline, CDR1 is DFQATT, CDR2 SNEGSKA (reference sequence).

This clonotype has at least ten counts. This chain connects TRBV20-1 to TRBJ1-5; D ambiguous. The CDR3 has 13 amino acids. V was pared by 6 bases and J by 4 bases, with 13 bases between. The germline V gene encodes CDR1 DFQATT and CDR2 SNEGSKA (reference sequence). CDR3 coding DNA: TGCAGTGCAAGAAGTGATCAAAATCAGCCCCAGCATTTT. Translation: CSARSDQNQPQHF.

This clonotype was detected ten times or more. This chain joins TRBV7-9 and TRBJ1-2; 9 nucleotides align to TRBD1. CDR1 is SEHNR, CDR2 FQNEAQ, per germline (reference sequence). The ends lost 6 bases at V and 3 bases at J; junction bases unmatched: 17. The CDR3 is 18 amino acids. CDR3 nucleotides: TGTGCCAGCAGTTCCTATGGGACAGGGTTAGATGTGGACTATGGCTACACCTTC. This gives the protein CASSSYGTGLDVDYGYTF.

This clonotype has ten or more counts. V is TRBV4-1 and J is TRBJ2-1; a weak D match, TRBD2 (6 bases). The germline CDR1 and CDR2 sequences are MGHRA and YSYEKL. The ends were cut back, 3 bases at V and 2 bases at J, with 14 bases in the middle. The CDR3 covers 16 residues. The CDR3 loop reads CASSQVRRGTYNEQFF. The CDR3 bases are TGCGCCAGCAGCCAGGTTCGGCGGGGAACCTACAATGAGCAGTTCTTC.

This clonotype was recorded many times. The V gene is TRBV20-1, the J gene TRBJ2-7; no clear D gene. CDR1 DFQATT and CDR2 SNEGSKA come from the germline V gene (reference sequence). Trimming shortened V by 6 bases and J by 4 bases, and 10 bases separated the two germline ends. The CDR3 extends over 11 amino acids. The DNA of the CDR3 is TGCAGTGCGCTGGACGGGTACGAGCAGTACGTC. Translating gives CSALDGYEQYV.

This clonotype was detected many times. CDR3 amino acids: CAISEWEVGNTEAFF. The CDR3 nucleotides read TGTGCCATCAGTGAGTGGGAGGTGGGGAACACTGAAGCTTTCTTT. This chain uses TRBV10-3 with TRBJ1-1; D uncertain. The CDR3 is 15 amino acids. The V and J ends lost 1 base and 1 base respectively, with 10 bases between them. Germline CDR1 is ENHRY and CDR2 is SYGVKD.

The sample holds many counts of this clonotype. The CDR3 reads CASKAGLLNTEAFF. CDR3 nucleotides: TGTGCCAGCAAAGCGGGACTCCTGAACACTGAAGCTTTCTTT. This chain connects TRBV12-3 or TRBV12-4 to TRBJ1-1; the D gene is possibly TRBD1 (5 bases). The CDR3 is 14 residues long. V lost 7 bases and J 0 bases, leaving 12 bases between the germline ends.

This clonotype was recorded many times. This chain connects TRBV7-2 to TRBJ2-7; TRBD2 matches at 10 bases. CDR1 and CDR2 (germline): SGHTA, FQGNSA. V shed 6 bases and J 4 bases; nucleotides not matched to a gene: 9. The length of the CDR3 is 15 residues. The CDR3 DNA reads TGTGCCAGCAGTCCTTCTAGCGGGAGACATTACGAGCAGTACTTC. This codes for CASSPSSGRHYEQYF.

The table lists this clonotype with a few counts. Here the CDR3 reads CSARERGSTGELFF. The CDR3, as DNA: TGCAGTGCTAGGGAGCGGGGGAGCACCGGGGAGCTGTTTTTT. The chain employs TRBV20-1 and TRBJ2-2; 8 bases are a match to TRBD2. The V gene end was trimmed by 3 bases and the J gene end by 4 bases; junction bases not matched to a gene: 4. Germline CDR1 and CDR2: DFQATT and SNEGSKA (reference sequence). The CDR3 sequence is 14 residues long.

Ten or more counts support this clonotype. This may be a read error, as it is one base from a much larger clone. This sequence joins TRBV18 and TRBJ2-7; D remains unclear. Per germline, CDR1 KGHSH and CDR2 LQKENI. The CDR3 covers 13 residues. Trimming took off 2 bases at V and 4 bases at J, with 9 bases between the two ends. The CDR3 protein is CASSPKEEYEQYF. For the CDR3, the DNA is TGTGCCAGCTCACCAAAAGAGGAGTACGAGCAGTACTTC. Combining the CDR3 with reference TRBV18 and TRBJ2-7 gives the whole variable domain NAGVMQNPRHLVRRRGQEARLRCSPMKGHSHVYWYRQLPEEGLKFMVYLQKENIIDESGMPKERFSAEFPKEGPSILRIQQVVRGDSAAYFCASSPKEEYEQYFGPGTRLTVT.

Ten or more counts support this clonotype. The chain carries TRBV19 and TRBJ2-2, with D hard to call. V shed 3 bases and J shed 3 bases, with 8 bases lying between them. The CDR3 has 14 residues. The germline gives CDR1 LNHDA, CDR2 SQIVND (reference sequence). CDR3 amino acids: CASSINWYTGELFF. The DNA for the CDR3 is TGTGCCAGTAGTATTAACTGGTACACCGGGGAGCTGTTTTTT.

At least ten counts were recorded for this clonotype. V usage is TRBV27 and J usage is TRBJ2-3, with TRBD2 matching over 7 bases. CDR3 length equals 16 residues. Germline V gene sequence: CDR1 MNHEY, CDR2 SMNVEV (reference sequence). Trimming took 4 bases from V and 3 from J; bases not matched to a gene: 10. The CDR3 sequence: CASSWAGVLRTDTQYF. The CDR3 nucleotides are TGTGCCAGCAGTTGGGCGGGAGTTCTCCGAACAGATACGCAGTATTTT.

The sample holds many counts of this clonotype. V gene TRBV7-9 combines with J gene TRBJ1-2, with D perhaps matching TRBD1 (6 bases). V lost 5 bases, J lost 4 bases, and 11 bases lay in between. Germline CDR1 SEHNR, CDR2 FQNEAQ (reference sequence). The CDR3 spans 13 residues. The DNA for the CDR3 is TGTGCCAGCAGCCCCGGGACACCCTATGGCTACACCTTC. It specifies CASSPGTPYGYTF.

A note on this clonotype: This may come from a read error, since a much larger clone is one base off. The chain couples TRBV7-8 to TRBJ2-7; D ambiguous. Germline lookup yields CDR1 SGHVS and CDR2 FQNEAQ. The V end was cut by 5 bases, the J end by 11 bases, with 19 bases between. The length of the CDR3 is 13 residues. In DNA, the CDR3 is TGTGCCAGCAGCCCGCAGTTACCGGGTGGGGAGTACTTC. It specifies CASSPQLPGGEYF.

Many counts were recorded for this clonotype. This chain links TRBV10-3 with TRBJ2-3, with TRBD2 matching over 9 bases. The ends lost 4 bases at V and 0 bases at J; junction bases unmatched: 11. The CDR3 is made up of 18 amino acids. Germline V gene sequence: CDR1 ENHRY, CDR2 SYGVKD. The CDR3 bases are TGTGCCATCAGTGGGCTAGCGGGGACCCTAACTAGCACAGATACGCAGTATTTT. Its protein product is CAISGLAGTLTSTDTQYF.

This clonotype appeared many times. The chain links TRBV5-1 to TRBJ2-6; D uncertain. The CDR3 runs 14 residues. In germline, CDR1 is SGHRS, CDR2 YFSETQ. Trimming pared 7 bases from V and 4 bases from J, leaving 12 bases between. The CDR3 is CASQDSSGANVLTF. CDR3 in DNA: TGCGCCAGCCAGGATTCGTCAGGGGCCAACGTCCTGACTTTC.

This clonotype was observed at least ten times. The CDR3 loop reads CASAWGRDTPYNEQFF. CDR3 nucleotide sequence: TGTGCCAGCGCCTGGGGTCGGGACACTCCGTACAATGAGCAGTTCTTC. This rearrangement joins TRBV5-5 to TRBJ2-1, with D maybe TRBD1 (6 bases). Germline V gene data show CDR1 as SGHKS and CDR2 as YYEKEE (reference sequence). V lost 7 bases and J lost 4, with 21 bases in between. This CDR3 region has 16 residues. The full variable domain, its missing parts supplied by reference TRBV5-5 and TRBJ2-1, is DAGVTQSPTHLIKTRGQQVTLRCSPISGHKSVSWYQQVLGQGPQFIFQYYEKEERGRGNFPDRFSARQFPNYSSELNVNALLLGDSALYLCASAWGRDTPYNEQFFGPGTRLTVL.

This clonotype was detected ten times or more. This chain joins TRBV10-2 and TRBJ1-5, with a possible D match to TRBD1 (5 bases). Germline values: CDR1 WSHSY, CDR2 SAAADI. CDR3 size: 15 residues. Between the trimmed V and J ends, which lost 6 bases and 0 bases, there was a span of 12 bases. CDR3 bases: TGCGCCAGCAGCTCCGCAGGGATTAGCAATCAGCCCCAGCATTTT. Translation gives CASSSAGISNQPQHF.

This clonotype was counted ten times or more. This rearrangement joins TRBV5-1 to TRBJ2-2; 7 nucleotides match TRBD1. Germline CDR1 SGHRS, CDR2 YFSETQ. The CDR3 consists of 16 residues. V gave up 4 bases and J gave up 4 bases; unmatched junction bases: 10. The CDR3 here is CASSPALGQITGELFF. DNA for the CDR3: TGCGCCAGCAGCCCCGCTCTGGGACAGATCACCGGGGAGCTGTTTTTT. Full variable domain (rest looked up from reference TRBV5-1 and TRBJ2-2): KAGVTQTPRYLIKTRGQQVTLSCSPISGHRSVSWYQQTPGQGLQFLFEYFSETQRNKGNFPGRFSGRQFSNSRSEMNVSTLELGDSALYLCASSPALGQITGELFFGEGSRLTVL.

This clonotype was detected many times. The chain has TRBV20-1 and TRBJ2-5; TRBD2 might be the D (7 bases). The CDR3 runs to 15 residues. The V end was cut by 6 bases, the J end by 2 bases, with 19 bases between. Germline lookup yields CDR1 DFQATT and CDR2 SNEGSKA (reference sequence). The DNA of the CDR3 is TGCAGTGCCGCAGGGGACAACGGGAGGCAAGAGACCCAGTACTTC. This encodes CSAAGDNGRQETQYF.

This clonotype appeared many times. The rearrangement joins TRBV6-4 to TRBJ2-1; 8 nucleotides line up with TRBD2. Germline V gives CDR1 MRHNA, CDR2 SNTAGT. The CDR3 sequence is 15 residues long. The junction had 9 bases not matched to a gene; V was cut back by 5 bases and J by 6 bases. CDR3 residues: CASSKRPGTSNEQFF. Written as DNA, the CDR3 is TGTGCCAGCAGTAAAAGGCCCGGGACTAGCAATGAGCAGTTCTTC.

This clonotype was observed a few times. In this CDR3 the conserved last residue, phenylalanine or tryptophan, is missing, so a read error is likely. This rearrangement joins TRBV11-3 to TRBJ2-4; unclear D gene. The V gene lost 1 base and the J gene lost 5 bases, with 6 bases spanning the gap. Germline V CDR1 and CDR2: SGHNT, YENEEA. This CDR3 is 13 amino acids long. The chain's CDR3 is CASSLVAENIQYN. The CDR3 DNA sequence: TGTGCCAGCAGCTTAGTGGCAGAAAACATTCAGTACAAC.

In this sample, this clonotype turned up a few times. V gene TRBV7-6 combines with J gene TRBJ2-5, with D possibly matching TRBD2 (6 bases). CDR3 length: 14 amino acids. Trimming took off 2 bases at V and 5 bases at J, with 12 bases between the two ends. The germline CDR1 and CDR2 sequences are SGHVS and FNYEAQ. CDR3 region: CASSLLGRWETQYF. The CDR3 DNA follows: TGTGCCAGCAGCTTATTAGGGAGGTGGGAGACCCAGTACTTC.

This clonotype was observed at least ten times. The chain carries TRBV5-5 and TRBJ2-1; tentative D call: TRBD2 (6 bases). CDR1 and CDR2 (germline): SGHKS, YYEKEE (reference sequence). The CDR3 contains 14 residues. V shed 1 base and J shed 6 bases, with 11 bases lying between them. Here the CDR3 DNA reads TGTGCCAGCAGCTTGAGCGGGCACCTCAATGAGCAGTTCTTC. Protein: CASSLSGHLNEQFF.